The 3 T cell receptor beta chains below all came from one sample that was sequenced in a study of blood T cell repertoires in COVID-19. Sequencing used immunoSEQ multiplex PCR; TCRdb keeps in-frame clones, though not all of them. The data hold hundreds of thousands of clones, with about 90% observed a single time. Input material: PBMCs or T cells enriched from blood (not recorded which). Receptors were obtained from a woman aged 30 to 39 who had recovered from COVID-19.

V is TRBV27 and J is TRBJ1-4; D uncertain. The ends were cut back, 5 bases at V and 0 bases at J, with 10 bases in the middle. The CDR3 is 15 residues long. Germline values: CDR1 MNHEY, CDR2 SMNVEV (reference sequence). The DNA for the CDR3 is TGTGCCAGCAGTACTTACAGTCCAACTAATGAAAAACTGTTTTTT. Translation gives CASSTYSPTNEKLFF.

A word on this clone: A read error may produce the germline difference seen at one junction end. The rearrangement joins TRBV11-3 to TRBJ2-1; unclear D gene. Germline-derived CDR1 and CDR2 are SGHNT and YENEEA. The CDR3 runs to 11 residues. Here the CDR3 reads CASSSDNEQFF. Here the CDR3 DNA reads TGTGCCAGCAGCTCCGACAATGAGCAGTTCTTC.

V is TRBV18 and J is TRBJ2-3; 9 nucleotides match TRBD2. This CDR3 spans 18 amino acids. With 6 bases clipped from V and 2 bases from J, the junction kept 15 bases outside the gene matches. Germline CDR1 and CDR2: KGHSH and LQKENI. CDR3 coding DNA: TGTGCCAGCTCGCCCTACATTCGACTAGCGGACAACACAGATACGCAGTATTTT. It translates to CASSPYIRLADNTDTQYF.